The T cell receptor (beta chain) described here comes from a study of T cells after yellow fever vaccination. Study summary: The authors prepared low-cell-number fractions using SMART-Seq v4 Ultra Low Input.

A universal primer site and UMIs were added as TCR cDNA was made by 5'RACE template switching. TCRdb re-derived calls from the 5' RACE reads in MiXCR, one entry per CDR3 protein. In the table there are about 260,000 distinct CDR3 sequences, 5.2% of which are singletons. This clonotype has more than one count but fewer than ten. Trimming took 1 base from V and 5 from J; bases not matched to a gene: 5. Looked up from germline, CDR1 is SGHTA and CDR2 is FQGTGA. The CDR3 runs to 17 residues. This specimen consisted of CD4+ T cells sorted from PBMCs, obtained on the day of the yellow fever booster vaccination. The sequence was collected from a man aged 18 to 29 who received the YFV17D yellow fever vaccine. This chain uses TRBV7-3 with TRBJ2-2; 12 bases are shared with TRBD2. The CDR3 reads CASSLRPSGGETGELFF. In DNA, the CDR3 is TGTGCCAGCAGCTTAAGGCCTAGCGGGGGGGAAACCGGGGAGCTGTTTTTT. Full variable domain (remainder filled in from reference TRBV7-3 and TRBJ2-2): GAGVSQTPSNKVTEKGKYVELRCDPISGHTALYWYRQSLGQGPEFLIYFQGTGAADDSGLPNDRFFAVRPEGSVSTLKIQRTERGDSAVYLCASSLRPSGGETGELFFGEGSRLTVL.